The entry that follows covers one TCR beta chain sequence. Its cognate antigen is unknown. This record comes from a study of cytomegalovirus exposure and HLA in healthy donors. Study-level points and caveats: It was likely that a cluster of highly shared sequence variants was a sequencing artifact. An Asian-associated ancestry cluster reportedly showed fewer N-insertions than the approximately 690-donor mean in a later analysis.

The PCR employed 60 Vbeta primers together with 13 Jbeta primers. The data were produced by immunoSEQ multiplex PCR, yet TCRdb's version contains in-frame clones alone and is incomplete. This table holds about 190,000 clones, approximately 75% found once. Germline trimming cut 4 bases from V and 1 base from J; bases unmatched to any gene: 6. This CDR3 is built from 15 residues. Germline loops: CDR1 MNHEY, CDR2 SVGAGI. The sequenced sample consisted of PBMCs. This clonotype was obtained from a man younger than 40 in good health and CMV-seropositive. The gene calls are TRBV6-5 and TRBJ1-1, with 7 bases matching TRBD1. Written as DNA, the CDR3 is TGTGCCAGCAGTTGGAGGGACAGTTGGAACACTGAAGCTTTCTTT. It encodes CASSWRDSWNTEAFF.